This TCR beta chain originates from a study of cytomegalovirus exposure and HLA in healthy donors (dated by TCRdb to the late 2010s). As for the study more broadly: According to an earlier analysis of 550 to 750 of the donors, about 179 million T cells yielded 117 million unique TCR beta sequences and about 300 Gb of sequence data. An early release covering 500 to 750 HLA-typed donors comprised about 300 gigabases of sequencing data and tens of millions of unique TCR sequences. Among the roughly 400 genotyped donors, 75% to 90% belonged to the genetic ancestry cluster associated with self-reported Caucasian donors. The aim of the study was to test whether cataloging public T cell receptors could identify signatures of past pathogen exposure. The study profiled the T cell repertoires of 500 to 800 subjects by immunosequencing and related them to cytomegalovirus serostatus. A separate validation cohort of roughly 130 different subjects was used in addition to the 666-subject first cohort. High-throughput TCR immunosequencing, statistical association of individual TCRs with disease status, and machine learning were combined to predict cytomegalovirus infection status. To study patterns of TCR occurrence, a later analysis re-analyzed previously published TCR beta repertoires from around 700 donors and added high-resolution HLA genotyping. In the later analysis, no new phenotypic data were used to find candidate immune exposures; instead, reliance was placed on TCR beta sequences and their occurrence across donors. An earlier analysis of more than 450 of the donors used high-throughput TCR beta sequencing to judge whether each TCR beta V gene segment behaved as functional or pseudogenic. Donor age, sex, ethnicity and CMV serostatus were compiled alongside the repertoire data. Genome-wide SNP genotypes for about three fifths of the roughly 670 donors were used in a later genetic analysis, which treated that subset as a discovery cohort. Every discovery cohort repertoire had been produced on one sequencing platform. Class I and class II HLA loci were covered by the typing at four-digit resolution. The number of donors typed differed by locus, with roughly 629-640 for A, B, C, DRB1 and DQB1, 522 for DQA1, 606 for DPA1, and 400 to 490 for DPB1. Four to six DR-DQ haplotypes were handled as single units for association and clustering, since linkage in the cohort was strong. Among over 350 genotyped donors of the cohort, an average of around 240,000 unique TCR beta nucleotide sequences were sequenced per donor, around 20% of them non-productive. What the study reported, not specific to this receptor: A later analysis associated 15,000 or so TCR beta sequences with specific HLA alleles at a false discovery rate of 0.05. A further reported finding was that TCR beta sequences accurately predicted the HLA-A and HLA-B alleles for most subjects in the first cohort. Presence/absence analyses assumed roughly uniform sequencing depth across donors, an assumption that may not hold. Compared with equally common non-associated chains, HLA-associated TCR beta chains in a later analysis were more clonally expanded and had lower generation probabilities. In vitro tests confirmed that three of the cytomegalovirus-associated TCR beta chains recognize cytomegalovirus antigens. In a later genetic analysis, a missense DCLRE1C variant was associated with V-gene and J-gene trimming of TCR beta chains, and the association was replicated in an independent cohort. The authors suggested that the approach could potentially be generalized to other disease states and immunological phenotypes. In an earlier analysis of several hundred of the donors, most TCR beta V segments were observed in productive rearrangements about 90% or about 30% of the time, broadly matching IMGT annotations. In both the original and validation cohorts, the classifier was reported to diagnose cytomegalovirus status with high specificity and sensitivity. Strong co-occurrence of HLA alleles, especially DR and DQ, made assigning TCR associations to individual alleles difficult. Some IMGT-functional V segments, including TRBV6-2 and TRBV6-3, could not be distinguished by the 87-base-pair reads and were therefore excluded. A later analysis found that most CMV-associated TCR beta chains appeared HLA-restricted, with HLA associations seemingly driven largely by CMV exposure. Linkage disequilibrium might explain the correlated functional status among segregating V segments, but an unknown experimental factor could not be ruled out. Compared with the roughly 670-donor mean, donors in an Asian-associated ancestry cluster had fewer N-insertions in productive TCRs, according to a later genetic analysis. Across donors, most TCR sequences were observed very rarely, whereas some public TCRs were present in many individuals. A cluster of highly shared sequence variants was judged likely to be a technical artifact of the sequencing pipeline. The study gave a list of about 170 TCR beta chains associated with cytomegalovirus. Several of the top co-occurrence clusters appeared to be linked to parvovirus B19, influenza, CMV and Epstein-Barr virus, according to a later analysis. Because HLA typing was missing for some donors at each locus, association tests included only the typed subset. The only immune exposure information available for the cohort was CMV serostatus. According to a later analysis, TCR association rates differed among HLA loci, with DRB1 alleles showing the most associated TCRs and HLA-C alleles showing the fewest. In this cohort, only TCR beta chains were sequenced, and detectable features were limited by the absence of alpha or paired-chain data. The earlier analysis of almost 600 of the donors excluded approximately 15 rarely observed V segments, including chromosome 9 orphons, because counts were too low.

Receptors were amplified or captured by the immunoSEQ multiplex PCR assay. The multiplex PCR relied on a mix of 60 forward primers for TCR Vbeta segments and 13 reverse primers for TCR Jbeta segments. Amplification of the CDR3 region of rearranged TCR beta genes was performed with a multiplex PCR assay on genomic DNA. Amplified TCR beta libraries were sequenced as 87-base-pair reads on the Illumina HiSeq System. On the authors' methods: In a later analysis, tens of millions of unique TCR beta chains were counted across the 500 to 700 repertoires, and roughly 11 million of these chains were shared by at least two donors. To remove PCR and sequencing errors, raw reads were error-corrected and collapsed into unique sequences using a nearest-neighbor algorithm that merged closely related sequences. V, D and J gene segments were assigned by aligning CDR3 sequences to IMGT reference sequences. For a sequence to be retained, at least a six-nucleotide match to both a V gene segment and a J gene segment was required. A rearrangement counted as productive if the CDR3 had no stop codons and remained in frame with V and J, and every other rearrangement counted as non-productive. CDR3 was defined according to IMGT convention as the region running from the second conserved V-encoded cysteine to the conserved J-encoded phenylalanine. Sequences without an unambiguous match to a single V gene segment were excluded from the earlier analysis of about 600 of the donors. An earlier analysis of 550 to 650 of the donors classified V segments as functional when productive rearrangements were above 56.7% and as segregating when the standard deviation between donors was above 5%. A statistical classification framework was built to diagnose cytomegalovirus status from the catalog of TCR beta chain sequences. A later analysis assigned V and J genes by comparing TCR nucleotide sequences with IMGT/GENE-DB human TR gene sequences. A later analysis assigned CDR3 sequences and most-parsimonious VDJ recombination scenarios with the TCRdist pipeline. A later analysis defined each TCR beta chain by its CDR3 amino acid sequence plus V-gene family, and excluded reads lacking a unique V-gene family. As a way to deal with suspected cross-contamination and a sequencing artifact, a later analysis dropped roughly 620 nucleotide sequences that were highly shared and had low generation probability. A later analysis calculated a clonal expansion index for each public chain from normalized within-repertoire ranks of inferred template counts. A later analysis computed generation probabilities with a VDJ recombination model fitted to out-of-frame rearrangements, and checked the results against IGoR. In a later analysis, TCR-TCR, TCR-HLA and TCR-CMV co-occurrence was scored with hypergeometric tests, and a repertoire-size bias correction was applied to TCR pairs. A later analysis estimated false discovery rates by permuting HLA or CMV assignments 20 times. A later analysis grouped co-occurring TCRs with DBSCAN, adding TCRdist sequence similarity when clustering within HLA-allele-positive subsets. Co-occurrence clustering excluded repertoires with fewer than 30,000 or more than 120,000 public chains, plus five with anomalous nucleotide sharing. TCRdb carries this immuneACCESS record with in-frame sequences only. Its versions omit some clonotypes, under half of them owing to an unresolved V gene in the studies checked, with the rest unexplained. V and J calls plus clone size are reproduced from that table; the DNA served to infer D and trimming. The sample's table lists a count of about 150,000 clones. Together, the top ten hold under 2.5% of the sample.

From the cysteine through the phenylalanine, the CDR3 covers 16 amino acids. Only the CDR3 part of the read is kept: 48 bases, read in frame from the first base. V and J are trimmed by 4 bases and 0 bases, and the gene matches miss 8 bases of the junction. CDR1 is given as MDHEN and CDR2 as SYDVKM, both from the germline V gene. A remark on this clone: Its antigen target is currently unknown.

The cohort comprised around 700 healthy bone marrow donors. All cohort members were sampled while nominally healthy, although unrecorded immune exposures were likely present. The donor tested CMV seronegative, placing the donor among the approximately 360 seronegative members of the cohort. Each donor provided a peripheral blood sample, and peripheral blood mononuclear cells were used for TCR beta sequencing. Genomic DNA was extracted from the blood cell samples with the Qiagen DNeasy Blood Extraction Kit. The sequence is built from TRBV28 and TRBJ2-7; TRBD2 agrees with 8 junctional bases. This TCR was sampled from a young man in good health and CMV-seronegative. Sequencing was carried out using PBMCs. The CDR3 amino acid sequence is: CASSWVGAGVSYEQYF. The nucleotide sequence reads TGTGCCAGCAGTTGGGTAGGAGCGGGGGTCTCCTACGAGCAGTACTTC.